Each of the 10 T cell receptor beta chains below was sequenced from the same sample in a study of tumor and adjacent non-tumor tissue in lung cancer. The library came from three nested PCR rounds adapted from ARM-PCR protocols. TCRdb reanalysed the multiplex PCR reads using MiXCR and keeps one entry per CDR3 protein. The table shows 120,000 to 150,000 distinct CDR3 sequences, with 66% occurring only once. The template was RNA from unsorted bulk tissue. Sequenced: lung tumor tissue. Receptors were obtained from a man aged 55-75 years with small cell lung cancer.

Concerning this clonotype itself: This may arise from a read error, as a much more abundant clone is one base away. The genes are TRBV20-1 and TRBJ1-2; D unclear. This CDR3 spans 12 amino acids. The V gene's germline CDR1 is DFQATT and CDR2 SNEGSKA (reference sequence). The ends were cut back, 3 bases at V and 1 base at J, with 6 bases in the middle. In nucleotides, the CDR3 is TGCAGTGCTAGTGGGCGTAACTATGGCTACACCTTC. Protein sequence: CSASGRNYGYTF.

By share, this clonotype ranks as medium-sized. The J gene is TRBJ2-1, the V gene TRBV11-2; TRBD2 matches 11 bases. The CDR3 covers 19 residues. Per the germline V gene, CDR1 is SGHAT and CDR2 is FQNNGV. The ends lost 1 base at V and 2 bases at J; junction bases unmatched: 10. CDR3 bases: TGTGCCAGCAGCTTAGCGGTAGCGGGAGGGAGTAGGCCCTACAATGAGCAGTTCTTC. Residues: CASSLAVAGGSRPYNEQFF.

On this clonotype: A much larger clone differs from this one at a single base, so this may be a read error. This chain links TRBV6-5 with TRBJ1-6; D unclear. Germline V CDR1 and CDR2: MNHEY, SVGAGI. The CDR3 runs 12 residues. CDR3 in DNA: TGTGCCAGCAGGCCATATAATTCACCCATCCACTTT. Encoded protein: CASRPYNSPIHF.

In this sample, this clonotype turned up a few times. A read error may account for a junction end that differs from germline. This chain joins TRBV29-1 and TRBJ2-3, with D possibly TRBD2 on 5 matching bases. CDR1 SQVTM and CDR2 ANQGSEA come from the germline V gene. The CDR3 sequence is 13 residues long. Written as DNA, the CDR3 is TGCAGCGTTGAGCCCGGAGGCACAGATACTCAGTATTTT. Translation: CSVEPGGTDTQYF.

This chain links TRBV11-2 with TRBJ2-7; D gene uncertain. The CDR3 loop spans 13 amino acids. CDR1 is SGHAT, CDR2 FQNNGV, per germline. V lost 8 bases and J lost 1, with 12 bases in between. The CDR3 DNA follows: TGTGCCAGCTCATTGGGCGTATCCTACGAGCAGTACTTC. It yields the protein CASSLGVSYEQYF.

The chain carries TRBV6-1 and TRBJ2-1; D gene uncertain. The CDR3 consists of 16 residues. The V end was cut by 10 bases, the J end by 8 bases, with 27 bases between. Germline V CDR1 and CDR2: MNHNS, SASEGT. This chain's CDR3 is CANIEMPPVSGDEQFF. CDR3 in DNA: TGTGCCAACATTGAGATGCCACCAGTCTCGGGCGATGAGCAGTTCTTC.

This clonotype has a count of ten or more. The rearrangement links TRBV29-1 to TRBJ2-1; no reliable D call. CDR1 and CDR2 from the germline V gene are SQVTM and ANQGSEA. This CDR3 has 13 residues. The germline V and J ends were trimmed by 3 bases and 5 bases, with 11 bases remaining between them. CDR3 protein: CSVDTYTDNEQFF. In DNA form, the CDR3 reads TGCAGCGTTGACACTTACACCGACAATGAGCAGTTCTTC.

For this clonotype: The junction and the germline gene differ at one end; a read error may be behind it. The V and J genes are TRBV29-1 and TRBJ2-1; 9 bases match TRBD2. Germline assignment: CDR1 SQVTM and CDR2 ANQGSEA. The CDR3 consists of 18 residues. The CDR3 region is CSALQSGASGKRFNEQFF. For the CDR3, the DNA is TGTAGCGCCCTACAATCCGGGGCTAGCGGGAAAAGATTCAATGAGCAGTTCTTC.

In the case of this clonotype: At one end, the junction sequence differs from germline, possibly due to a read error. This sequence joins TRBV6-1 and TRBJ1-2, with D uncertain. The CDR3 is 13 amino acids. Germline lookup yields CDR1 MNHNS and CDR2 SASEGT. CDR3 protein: CASSVEAGVGYVF. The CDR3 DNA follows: TGTGCCAGCAGTGTCGAAGCGGGAGTGGGCTACGTCTTC.

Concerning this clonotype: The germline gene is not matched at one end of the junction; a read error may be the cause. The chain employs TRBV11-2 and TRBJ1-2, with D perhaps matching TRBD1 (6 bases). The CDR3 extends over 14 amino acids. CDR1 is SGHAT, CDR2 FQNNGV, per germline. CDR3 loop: CASSFQPGDYGYIF. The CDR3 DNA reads TGTGCCAGCAGCTTCCAACCAGGGGACTATGGCTACATCTTC.